This T cell receptor (beta chain) appears in the sequencing data of a study of T cells after yellow fever vaccination (dated by TCRdb to the late 2010s). A note on the overall study: Libraries from fractions with low cell numbers were prepared with the SMART-Seq v4 Ultra Low Input RNA kit. To track T-cell clones before and after primary and booster YFV17D yellow fever vaccination, bulk TCR alpha and beta repertoires were sequenced longitudinally. Bulk PBMC replicates and cell subsets were isolated from blood drawn at multiple timepoints before and after both primary and secondary immunization. Two healthy male donors made up the cohort, one aged 18 to 29 years and the other aged 30 to 40 years. Study-wide conclusions, independent of this receptor: After the booster, most clones that had expanded after primary vaccination were detected again (almost 97% of CD4 and around 88% of CD8), suggesting broad maintenance of memory. A small fraction of clonotypes appeared in both the CD4 and CD8 compartments, likely as a result of convergent recombination. Computational filtering was required because FACS-sorted repertoires could contain abundant contaminating clonotypes from the bulk population. Because the study included only a couple of donors, the extent to which the findings can be generalized is limited. The secondary T-cell response was found to be weaker but faster than the primary response, with a peak reached on day 5 rather than on day 15.

TCR cDNA was synthesized by 5'RACE template switching, which introduced a universal primer site and unique molecular identifiers. Priming for cDNA synthesis came from both the TCR alpha and TCR beta constant segments. Library amplification used two PCR steps, and the second PCR step added sample barcodes and sequencing adapters. Sequencing of libraries was performed on Illumina HiSeq 2500 (2x100 bp) or NovaSeq (2x150 bp). Per the authors' processing: Demultiplexing of reads and collapsing into UMI consensus sequences were performed with MIGEC, and V(D)J alignment was carried out with MiXCR. Vaccine-responding clonotypes were identified with edgeR using replicate PBMC samples, with FDR below 0.01 and a log2 fold change above 5 up to day 15 being required. Bulk clonotypes were assigned CD4 or CD8 identity according to which sequenced CD4 or CD8 repertoire held them at higher abundance. The public reads were quality trimmed at Q25 with fastp and then assembled into clones with MiXCR by TCRdb, keeping productive beta chains. Records with the same CDR3 protein are collapsed into one entry carrying the most frequent genes and DNA. In this record, the V and J calls reflect TCRdb's handling and not the investigators' own analysis. For this sample the table gives a few hundred thousand distinct CDR3 sequences, of which about 15% were detected only once. Of the sample, 15% to 20% is held by the ten largest clones.

The CDR3 covers 16 residues, taking in both the cysteine and the phenylalanine. The kept DNA is CDR3 alone, 48 bases in frame from the first base. The germline V gene encodes CDR1 SEHNR and CDR2 FQNEAQ (reference sequence). The V end loses 5 bases and the J end loses 0 bases, and a stretch of 16 bases separates them. This specimen's treatment or condition label, per the study, means: live attenuated yellow fever vaccine strain. At each blood-draw timepoint, two biological replicates of bulk PBMCs were obtained. A standard Ficoll-Paque protocol was used to isolate PBMCs from peripheral blood. TriZol was used to extract RNA from bulk PBMCs, CD4 and CD8 fractions, and dextramer-positive and dextramer-negative fractions. This clonotype was detected only a few times. It has no known antigen specificity. Nothing much larger sits one base from this clone, and base qualities are not available.

The clonotype was recovered from a man younger than 35 who received the YFV17D yellow fever vaccine. This sample comprised PBMCs, obtained around 5 days after the first yellow fever vaccination. The chain is encoded by TRBV7-9 joined to TRBJ1-1, and TRBD1 may be the D gene, going by 6 matching bases. CDR3 protein: CASSPPGGRMNTEAFF. The DNA sequence reads TGTGCCAGCAGCCCTCCTGGGGGCAGGATGAACACTGAAGCTTTCTTT.